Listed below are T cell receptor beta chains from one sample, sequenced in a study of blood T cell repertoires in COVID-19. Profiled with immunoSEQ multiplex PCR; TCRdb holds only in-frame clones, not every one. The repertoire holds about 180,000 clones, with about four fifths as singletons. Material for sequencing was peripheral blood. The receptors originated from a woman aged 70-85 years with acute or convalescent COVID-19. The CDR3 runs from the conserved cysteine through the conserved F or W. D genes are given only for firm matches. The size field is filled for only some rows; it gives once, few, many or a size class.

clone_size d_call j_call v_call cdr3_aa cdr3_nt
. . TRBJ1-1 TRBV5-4 CASSLGSRNTEAFF TGTGCCAGCAGCTTGGGTAGCAGGAACACTGAAGCTTTCTTT
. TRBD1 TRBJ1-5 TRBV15 CATSSPRGPNQPQHF TGTGCCACCAGCAGCCCCAGGGGGCCTAATCAGCCCCAGCATTTT
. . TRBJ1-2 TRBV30 CAWTLVPQAGNYGYTF TGTGCCTGGACCTTAGTCCCCCAGGCAGGAAACTATGGCTACACCTTC
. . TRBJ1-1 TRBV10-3 CAISPLGGNTEAFF TGTGCCATCAGTCCCCTCGGGGGGAACACTGAAGCTTTCTTT
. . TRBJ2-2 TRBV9 CASSPRLNTGELFF TGTGCCAGCAGCCCGAGACTGAACACCGGGGAGCTGTTTTTT
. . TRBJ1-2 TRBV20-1 CSIPGTDGYTF TGCAGTATCCCCGGGACTGATGGCTACACCTTC
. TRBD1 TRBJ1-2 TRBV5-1 CASSQSTVRQGQNYGYTF TGCGCCAGCAGCCAATCTACGGTTAGACAGGGTCAGAACTATGGCTACACCTTC
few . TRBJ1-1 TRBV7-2 CASRFQGNTEAFF TGTGCCAGCCGCTTTCAGGGGAACACTGAAGCTTTCTTT
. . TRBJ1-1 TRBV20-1 CSAPRGAEAFF TGCAGTGCTCCCCGGGGGGCTGAAGCTTTCTTT
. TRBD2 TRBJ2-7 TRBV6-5 CASSYPTSGGSYEQYF TGTGCCAGCAGTTACCCTACTAGCGGGGGTTCCTACGAGCAGTACTTC
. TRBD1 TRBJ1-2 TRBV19 CATIPGQAPYGYTF TGTGCCACAATCCCGGGACAGGCCCCCTATGGCTACACCTTC
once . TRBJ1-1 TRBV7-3 CASSLNPRSTEAFF TGTGCCAGCAGCTTAAACCCTAGGTCAACTGAAGCTTTCTTT
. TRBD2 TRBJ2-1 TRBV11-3 CASSLHGTSGRNEQFF TGTGCCAGCAGCCTACACGGGACTAGCGGGAGAAATGAGCAGTTCTTC
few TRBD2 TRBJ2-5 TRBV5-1 CASSFGSGGLETQYF TGCGCCAGCAGCTTTGGTAGCGGGGGGCTAGAGACCCAGTACTTC
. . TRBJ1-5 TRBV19 CASSILEDQPQHF TGTGCCAGTAGTATTCTTGAGGATCAGCCCCAGCATTTT
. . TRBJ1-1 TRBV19 CASTFGQSNTEAFF TGTGCCAGTACTTTTGGACAGTCGAACACTGAAGCTTTCTTT
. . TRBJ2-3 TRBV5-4 CASSDGGGTDTQYF TGTGCCAGCAGCGATGGAGGGGGCACAGATACGCAGTATTTT
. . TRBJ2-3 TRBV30 CAWSSQRGNTQYF TGTGCCTGGAGTTCCCAGCGTGGAAATACGCAGTATTTT
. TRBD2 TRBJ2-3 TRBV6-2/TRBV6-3 CASSYSIRTSGNTDTQYF TGTGCCAGCAGTTATTCGATAAGGACTAGCGGGAACACAGATACGCAGTATTTT
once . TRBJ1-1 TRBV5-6 CASSLTDLEAFF TGTGCCAGCAGTTTGACAGACCTTGAAGCTTTCTTT
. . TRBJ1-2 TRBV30 CAWSGRAAYEGYTF TGTGCCTGGAGTGGACGTGCGGCTTATGAGGGCTACACCTTC
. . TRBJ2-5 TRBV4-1 CASSQEREETQYF TGCGCCAGCAGCCAAGAGAGAGAGGAGACCCAGTACTTC
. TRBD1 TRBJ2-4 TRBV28 CASSGLIGGIQNIQYF TGTGCCAGCAGTGGCTTAATAGGGGGCATTCAAAACATTCAGTACTTC
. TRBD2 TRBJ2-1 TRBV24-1 CATSVRLAGGNNEQFF TGTGCCACCAGTGTGAGACTAGCGGGAGGGAACAATGAGCAGTTCTTC
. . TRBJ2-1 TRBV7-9 CASSLDRGIYNEQFF TGTGCCAGCAGCTTAGATAGGGGGATCTACAATGAGCAGTTCTTC
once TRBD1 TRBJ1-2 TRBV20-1 CSADRGRGYTF TGCAGTGCCGACAGGGGGAGAGGCTACACCTTC
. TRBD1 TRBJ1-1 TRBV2 CASRDRGNTEAFF TGTGCCAGCAGGGACAGGGGTAACACTGAAGCTTTCTTT
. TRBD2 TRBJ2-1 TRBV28 CASSSVGAGGYEQFF TGTGCCAGCAGTTCCGTAGGGGCCGGGGGGTATGAGCAGTTCTTC
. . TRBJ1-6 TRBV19 CASSETGNSPLHF TGTGCCAGTAGTGAAACAGGGAATTCACCCCTCCACTTT
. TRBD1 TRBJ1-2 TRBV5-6 CASSIAGQVGTYGYTF TGTGCCAGCAGCATCGCGGGACAGGTTGGGACCTATGGCTACACCTTC
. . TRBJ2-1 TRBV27 CASSGEGLDEQFF TGTGCCAGCAGTGGTGAAGGCCTAGATGAGCAGTTCTTC
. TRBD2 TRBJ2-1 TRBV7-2 CASSQLGLGTKLFF TGTGCCAGCAGCCAGCTAGGGCTCGGGACTAAATTGTTCTTC
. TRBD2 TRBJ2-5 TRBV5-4 CASSLPSGGIERETQYF TGTGCCAGCAGCTTGCCTAGCGGGGGTATAGAGCGAGAGACCCAGTACTTC
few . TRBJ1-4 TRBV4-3 CASSQAVGRAGEKLFF TGCGCCAGCAGCCAAGCGGTGGGCCGGGCGGGTGAAAAACTGTTTTTT
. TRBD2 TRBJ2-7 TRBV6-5 CASSWEGGHYEQYF TGTGCCAGCAGTTGGGAGGGCGGACACTACGAGCAGTACTTC
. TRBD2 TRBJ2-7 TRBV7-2 CASSLEVRGGAEQYF TGTGCCAGCAGCTTAGAGGTTCGGGGAGGGGCCGAGCAGTACTTC
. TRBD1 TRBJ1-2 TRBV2 CASGGDRANYGYTF TGTGCCAGCGGGGGGGACAGGGCTAACTATGGCTACACCTTC
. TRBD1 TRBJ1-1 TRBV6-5 CASSSRQGAYGTEAFF TGTGCCAGCAGTTCAAGACAGGGGGCTTACGGCACTGAAGCTTTCTTT
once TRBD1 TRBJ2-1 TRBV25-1 CASSDRRDSRRLFF TGTGCCAGCAGTGACCGCCGGGACAGCCGTCGTCTGTTCTTC
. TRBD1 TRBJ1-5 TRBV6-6 CASFQGGSSGNQPQHF TGTGCCAGCTTTCAGGGGGGTTCATCGGGCAATCAGCCCCAGCATTTT
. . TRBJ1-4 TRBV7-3 CASSLWGNKGLKLFF TGTGCCAGCAGCTTATGGGGAAACAAGGGACTTAAACTGTTTTTT
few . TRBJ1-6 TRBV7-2 CASSLGQNSPLHF TGTGCCAGCAGCTTAGGCCAGAATTCACCCCTCCACTTT
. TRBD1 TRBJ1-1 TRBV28 CASSLITGGLRTEAFF TGTGCCAGCAGTTTAATAACAGGGGGCTTGAGGACTGAAGCTTTCTTT
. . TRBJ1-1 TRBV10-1 CASSLNRAGTEAFF TGCGCCAGCAGTTTAAACAGGGCAGGGACTGAAGCTTTCTTT
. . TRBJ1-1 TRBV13 CASSSNSLNTEAFF TGTGCCAGCAGCTCAAACAGCCTGAACACTGAAGCTTTCTTT
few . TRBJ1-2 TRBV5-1 CASSLESRVLEGYTF TGCGCCAGCAGCTTGGAAAGCAGGGTCCTTGAGGGCTACACCTTC
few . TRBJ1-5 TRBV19 CASSIGQSLNQPQHF TGTGCCAGTAGTATAGGACAGTCCCTTAATCAGCCCCAGCATTTT
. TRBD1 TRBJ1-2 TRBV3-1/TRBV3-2 CASSRQGADYGYTF TGTGCCAGCAGCCGACAGGGGGCGGACTATGGCTACACCTTC
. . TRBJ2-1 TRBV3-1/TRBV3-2 CASSPHTPGRGPVNEQFF TGTGCCAGCAGCCCCCACACACCGGGGCGGGGGCCAGTCAATGAGCAGTTCTTC
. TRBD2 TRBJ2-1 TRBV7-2 CASSLGLAGGRGNEQFF TGTGCCAGCAGCTTAGGGCTAGCGGGAGGGAGGGGCAATGAGCAGTTCTTC
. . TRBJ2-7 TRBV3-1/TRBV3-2 CASSRGGDPYEQYF TGTGCCAGCAGCCGCGGAGGGGACCCCTACGAGCAGTACTTC
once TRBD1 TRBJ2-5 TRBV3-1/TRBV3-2 CASSPRTGGGETQYF TGTGCCAGCAGCCCTCGGACAGGGGGTGGAGAGACCCAGTACTTC
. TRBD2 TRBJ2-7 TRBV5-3 CARSIPGPSGRNYEQYF TGTGCCAGAAGCATCCCCGGCCCTAGCGGGAGGAACTACGAGCAGTACTTC